Sequencing of this T cell receptor (beta chain) was carried out in a study of blood T cell repertoires in COVID-19. Study at large: Samples of COVID-19 (acute and convalescent) were obtained from the United States, Italy and Spain. Sample material is recorded as cDNA or gDNA derived from T cells, B-cell-depleted T cells, or PBMCs.

In the original processing: Nucleated cell number was recorded as an estimate derived from reference gene primer amplification. Some clones are missing from TCRdb's copy, which holds only in-frame ones; the method was immunoSEQ multiplex PCR. V, J and clone size derive from that table, while D and trimming were established from the DNA sequence. The sample comprises 40,000 to 55,000 clones, roughly nine tenths of which are singletons, and under 35% rests with the top ten. The CDR3 totals 15 residues. Germline V gives CDR1 MNHEY, CDR2 SVGAGI. The V end lost 5 bases, the J end lost 10 bases, and 18 bases lay between the germline ends.

This clonotype was sampled from a woman older than 75 with acute or convalescent COVID-19. Sequencing was performed on peripheral blood. The rearrangement joins TRBV6-5 to TRBJ1-6; possibly TRBD1 for D (5 bases). CDR3: CASSRLRQGSSPLHF. As DNA, the CDR3 is TGTGCCAGCAGTCGGCTTAGGCAGGGAAGCTCACCCCTCCACTTT.